This T cell receptor beta chain stems from a study of cytomegalovirus exposure and HLA in healthy donors. The PCR had 60 Vbeta and 13 Jbeta primers. Method: immunoSEQ multiplex PCR; TCRdb's copy keeps in-frame clones and lacks some. This table has under 200,000 clones, roughly 79% appearing once. V shed 5 bases and J shed 1 base, with 9 bases lying between them. The CDR3 has 13 amino acids. CDR1 is MNHEY, CDR2 SVGAGI, per germline. Sequencing was carried out using PBMCs. This TCR was recovered from a woman aged 25 to 39 in good health and CMV-seropositive. V is TRBV6-5 and J is TRBJ2-7; D gene uncertain. The CDR3 nucleotides read TGTGCCAGCAGTCGCGACATTTCCTACGAGCAGTACTTC. Protein: CASSRDISYEQYF.